This TCR beta chain was sequenced during a study of shared clonotypes between healthy human individuals. Study overall: Sampling drew on donors who were a couple of women and three men aged 18 to 49. Points from the study as a whole: Naive subsets, compared against memory subsets, generally had larger estimated richness values. Unshared clonotypes carried lower generation probabilities than those common to all four donors. With few donors, the genetic and exposure-history diversity represented was limited.

This CDR3 spans 16 amino acids. Trimming took off 2 bases at V and 1 base at J, with 12 bases between the two ends. Germline V CDR1 and CDR2: LNHDA, SQIVND (reference sequence). TCRdb's copy holds only in-frame clones and misses some; the assay was immunoSEQ multiplex PCR. The sample includes roughly 2.5 million clones, around 94% of them seen just once. This clone showed up just once. Its antigen remains unidentified. What was sequenced was naive CD4+ T cells sorted from blood. Subset in this sample: CD45RA+ positively selected. The TCR sequence derives from a young man in good health. The rearrangement joins TRBV19 to TRBJ2-1; D is ambiguous. The CDR3 sequence is CASSIRASISYNEQFF. Here the CDR3 DNA reads TGTGCCAGTAGTATAAGGGCTTCGATTTCCTACAATGAGCAGTTCTTC.